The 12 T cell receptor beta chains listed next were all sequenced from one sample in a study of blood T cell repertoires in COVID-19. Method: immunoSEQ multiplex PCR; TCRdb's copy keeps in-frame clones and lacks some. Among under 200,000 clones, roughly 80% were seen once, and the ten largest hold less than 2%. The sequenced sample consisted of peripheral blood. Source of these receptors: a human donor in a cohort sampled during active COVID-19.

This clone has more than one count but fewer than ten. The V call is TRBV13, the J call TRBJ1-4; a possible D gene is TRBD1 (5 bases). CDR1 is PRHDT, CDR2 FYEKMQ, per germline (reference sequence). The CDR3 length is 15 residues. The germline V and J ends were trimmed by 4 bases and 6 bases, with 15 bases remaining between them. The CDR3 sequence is CASSSRGQGYEKLFF. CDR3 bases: TGTGCCAGCAGCTCAAGGGGTCAGGGTTATGAAAAACTGTTTTTT.

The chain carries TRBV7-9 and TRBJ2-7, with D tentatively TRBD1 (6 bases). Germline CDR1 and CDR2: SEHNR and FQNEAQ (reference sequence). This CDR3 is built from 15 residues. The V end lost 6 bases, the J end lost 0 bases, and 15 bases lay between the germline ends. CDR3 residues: CASRATGSSSYEQYF. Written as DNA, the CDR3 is TGTGCCAGCAGAGCGACAGGCTCCAGCTCCTACGAGCAGTACTTC.

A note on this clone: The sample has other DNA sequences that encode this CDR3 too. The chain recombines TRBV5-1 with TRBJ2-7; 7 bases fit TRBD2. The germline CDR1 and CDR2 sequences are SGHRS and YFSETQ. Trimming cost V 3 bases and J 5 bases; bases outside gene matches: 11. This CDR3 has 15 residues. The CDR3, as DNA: TGCGCCAGCAGCTCGGGGGGTGGAGGGTCAGACGAGCAGTACTTC. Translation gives CASSSGGGGSDEQYF.

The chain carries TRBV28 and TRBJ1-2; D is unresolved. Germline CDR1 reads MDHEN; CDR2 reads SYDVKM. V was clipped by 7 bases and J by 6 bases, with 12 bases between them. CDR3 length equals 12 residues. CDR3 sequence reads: CASKVQRDGYTF. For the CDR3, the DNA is TGTGCCAGCAAAGTCCAGAGGGATGGCTACACCTTC.

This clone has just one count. CDR3 loop: CASRRLAGVNTGELFF. The CDR3, as DNA: TGTGCCAGCAGAAGACTAGCGGGGGTGAACACCGGGGAGCTGTTTTTT. The chain recombines TRBV2 with TRBJ2-2; 12 nucleotides align to TRBD2. CDR3 length: 16 residues. V lost 6 bases, J lost 1 base, and 3 bases stayed unmatched. Germline V CDR1 and CDR2: SNHLY, FYNNEI.

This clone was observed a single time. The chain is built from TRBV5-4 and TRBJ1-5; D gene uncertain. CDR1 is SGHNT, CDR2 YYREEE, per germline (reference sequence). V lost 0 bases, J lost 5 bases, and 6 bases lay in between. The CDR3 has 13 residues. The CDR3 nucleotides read TGTGCCAGCAGCTTGGGGCTTGATCAGCCCCAGCATTTT. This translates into CASSLGLDQPQHF.

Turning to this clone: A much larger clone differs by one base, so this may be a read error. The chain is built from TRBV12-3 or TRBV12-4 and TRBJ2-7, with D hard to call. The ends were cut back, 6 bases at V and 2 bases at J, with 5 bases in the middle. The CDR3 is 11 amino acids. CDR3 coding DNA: TGTGCCAGCAGACAAACCTACGAGCAGTACTTC. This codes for CASRQTYEQYF.

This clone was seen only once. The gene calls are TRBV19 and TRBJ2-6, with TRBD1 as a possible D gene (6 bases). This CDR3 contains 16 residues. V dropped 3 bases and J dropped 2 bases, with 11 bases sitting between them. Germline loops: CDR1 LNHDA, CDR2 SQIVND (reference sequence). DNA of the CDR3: TGTGCCAGTAGTATCCCCCACAGGGCTGGGGCCAACGTCCTGACTTTC. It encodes CASSIPHRAGANVLTF.

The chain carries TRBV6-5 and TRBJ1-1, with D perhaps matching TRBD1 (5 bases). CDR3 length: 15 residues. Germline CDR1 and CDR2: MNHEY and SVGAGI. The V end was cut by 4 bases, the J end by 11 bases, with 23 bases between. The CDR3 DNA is TGTGCCAGCAGTTCCCACACAGGTGTGGTCCCGTGGGCTTTCTTT. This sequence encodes CASSSHTGVVPWAFF.

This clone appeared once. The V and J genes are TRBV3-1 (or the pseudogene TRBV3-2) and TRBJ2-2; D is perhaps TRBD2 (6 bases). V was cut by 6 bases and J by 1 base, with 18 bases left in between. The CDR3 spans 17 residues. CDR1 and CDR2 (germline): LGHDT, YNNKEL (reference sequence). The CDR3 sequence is CASRLSGGRGNTGELFF. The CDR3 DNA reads TGTGCCAGCAGGCTAAGCGGTGGGCGGGGGAACACCGGGGAGCTGTTTTTT.

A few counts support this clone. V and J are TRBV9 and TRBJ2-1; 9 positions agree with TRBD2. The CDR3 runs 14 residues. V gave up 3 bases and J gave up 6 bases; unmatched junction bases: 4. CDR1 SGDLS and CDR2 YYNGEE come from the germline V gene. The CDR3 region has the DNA TGTGCCAGCAGCGCCGGGACTAGCTCCAATGAGCAGTTCTTC. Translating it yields CASSAGTSSNEQFF.

The CDR3 DNA sequence: TGTGCCAGCAGCGCCCGACTAGCGGGAGCCGAGCAGTACTTC. Translating it yields CASSARLAGAEQYF. The chain carries TRBV9 and TRBJ2-7; 12 bases match TRBD2. Germline CDR1 SGDLS, CDR2 YYNGEE. The CDR3 covers 14 residues. V shed 3 bases, J shed 6 bases, and the junction held 4 bases outside the gene matches. Combining the CDR3 with reference TRBV9 and TRBJ2-7 gives the whole variable domain DSGVTQTPKHLITATGQRVTLRCSPRSGDLSVYWYQQSLDQGLQFLIQYYNGEERAKGNILERFSAQQFPDLHSELNLSSLELGDSALYFCASSARLAGAEQYFGPGTRLTVT.